The 26 T cell receptor beta chains below come from one sample, sequenced in a study of blood T cell repertoires in COVID-19. This table comes from immunoSEQ multiplex PCR, and its TCRdb copy is limited to in-frame clones, with some not included. The profile shows 200,000 to 250,000 clones, 70% to 85% of them singletons. The sequencing sample was made of peripheral blood. The receptors originated from a woman of 80 years or more with active or convalescent COVID-19.

CDR3 in amino acids: CASSLSALRRPGEQYF. CDR3 coding DNA: TGTGCCAGCAGTTTATCGGCCCTGCGGAGGCCGGGGGAGCAGTACTTC. The rearrangement uses TRBV27 and TRBJ2-7; TRBD2 might be the D (5 bases). V lost 0 bases and J lost 7, with 19 bases in between. This CDR3 contains 16 residues. Germline-derived CDR1 and CDR2 are MNHEY and SMNVEV (reference sequence).

The chain has TRBV5-8 and TRBJ2-5; TRBD1 matches 10 bases. Germline CDR1 SGHTS, CDR2 YDEGEE. V lost 4 bases, J lost 4 bases, and 4 bases stayed unmatched. The CDR3 contains 14 residues. The CDR3 DNA sequence: TGTGCCAGCAGCCGCAGACAGGGGGCAGAGACCCAGTACTTC. Translated: CASSRRQGAETQYF.

The chain is built from TRBV28 and TRBJ1-1; 9 nucleotides agree with TRBD1. Germline assignment: CDR1 MDHEN and CDR2 SYDVKM. The trim removed 6 bases at V and 10 bases at J, leaving 6 bases unmatched. The CDR3 has 12 amino acids. Here the CDR3 reads CASSLRQGVAFF. Here the CDR3 DNA reads TGTGCCAGCAGCCTCCGACAGGGGGTAGCTTTCTTT.

The J gene is TRBJ1-3, the V gene TRBV7-9; maybe TRBD1 (5 bases). The CDR3 runs 16 residues. Germline CDR1 is SEHNR and CDR2 is FQNEAQ (reference sequence). Trimming shortened V by 1 base and J by 2 bases, and 12 bases separated the two germline ends. The CDR3 nucleotides read TGTGCCAGCAGCTTAGAAGACGCAGGGACTGGAAACACCATATATTTT. Amino acid sequence: CASSLEDAGTGNTIYF.

With regard to this clone: Other nucleotide sequences in the sample specify the same CDR3. The gene calls are TRBV11-2 and TRBJ1-5; D unresolved. V was clipped by 0 bases and J by 4 bases, with 4 bases between them. The CDR3 loop spans 13 amino acids. Germline V gives CDR1 SGHAT, CDR2 FQNNGV. The CDR3 region is CASSLDRNQPQHF. CDR3 coding DNA: TGTGCCAGCAGCTTAGATCGGAATCAGCCCCAGCATTTT.

V usage is TRBV6-5 and J usage is TRBJ2-1; 10 bases fit TRBD2. V dropped 6 bases and J dropped 4; count of bases not matched to a gene: 6. Per germline, CDR1 MNHEY and CDR2 SVGAGI. The CDR3 covers 15 residues. The CDR3 here is CASSRTSGSYNEQFF. CDR3 in DNA: TGTGCCAGCAGCCGGACTAGCGGTTCTTACAATGAGCAGTTCTTC.

This clone was seen at least ten times. The chain employs TRBV29-1 and TRBJ1-1; a possible D gene is TRBD1 (5 bases). This CDR3 region has 12 residues. Per the germline V gene, CDR1 is SQVTM and CDR2 is ANQGSEA. Deletions cut 7 bases from V and 1 base from J, with 10 bases between. CDR3 DNA sequence: TGCAGCGCCGGACACACGAACACTGAAGCTTTCTTT. Its translation is CSAGHTNTEAFF.

The J gene is TRBJ2-5, the V gene TRBV5-5; 10 nucleotides agree with TRBD1. Per the germline V gene, CDR1 is SGHKS and CDR2 is YYEKEE (reference sequence). CDR3 length: 18 residues. The J segment lost 5 bases and the V segment lost 1 base, leaving 14 bases of the junction unmatched. This CDR3 is CASSLSVPRQGAEETQYF. DNA for the CDR3: TGTGCCAGCAGCTTGTCCGTACCGAGACAGGGGGCAGAGGAGACCCAGTACTTC.

The rearrangement joins TRBV10-3 to TRBJ1-5, with D uncertain. The CDR3 has 15 residues. Germline lookup yields CDR1 ENHRY and CDR2 SYGVKD. V gave up 2 bases and J gave up 2 bases, with 10 bases separating them. The CDR3 bases are TGTGCCATCAGTGAGGGAGGTTCCCGCAATCAGCCCCAGCATTTT. This translates into CAISEGGSRNQPQHF.

In this sample, this clone turned up once. The chain employs TRBV19 and TRBJ1-4, with unresolved D. CDR1 is LNHDA and CDR2 is SQIVND in the germline V gene (reference sequence). This CDR3 is 16 amino acids long. Between the trimmed V and J ends, which lost 3 bases and 0 bases, there was a span of 11 bases. For the CDR3, the DNA is TGTGCCAGTAGTATGGATACGCGGTCAACTAATGAAAAACTGTTTTTT. This encodes CASSMDTRSTNEKLFF.

The CDR3 DNA is TGTGCCATCAGTGAGCGCAGGGGAGATTTTCAGCCCCAGCATTTT. It yields the protein CAISERRGDFQPQHF. The rearrangement uses TRBV10-3 and TRBJ1-5, with a weak D call TRBD1 (6 bases). Trimming removed 2 bases from V and 6 bases from J, with 14 bases in between. The CDR3 has 15 amino acids. Looked up from germline, CDR1 is ENHRY and CDR2 is SYGVKD.

This chain uses TRBV28 with TRBJ1-2, with 8 bases matching TRBD1. Looked up from germline, CDR1 is MDHEN and CDR2 is SYDVKM. Unmatched junction bases numbered 5, after V lost 8 bases and J lost 3 bases. This CDR3 region has 13 residues. The CDR3 sequence: CASGTQGDYGYTF. DNA of the CDR3: TGTGCCAGCGGAACACAGGGGGACTATGGCTACACCTTC.

The J gene is TRBJ1-1, the V gene TRBV4-1, with 10 bases identical to TRBD1. This CDR3 comprises 18 residues. Germline V lookup: CDR1 MGHRA, CDR2 YSYEKL. V shed 1 base and J 1 base; nucleotides not matched to a gene: 9. CDR3 in DNA: TGCGCCAGCAGCCAAGCCACGGGGACAGGGGATAGGAACACTGAAGCTTTCTTT. It specifies CASSQATGTGDRNTEAFF.

V is TRBV7-2 and J is TRBJ2-3; TRBD1 is a possible D gene (6 bases). The CDR3 totals 15 residues. From germline, CDR1 is SGHTA and CDR2 FQGNSA. Deletions cut 1 base from V and 5 bases from J, with 13 bases between. The CDR3 coding sequence is TGTGCCAGCAGCTTAGTAGTTGCCAGGGGAGATACGCAGTATTTT. It specifies CASSLVVARGDTQYF. Drawing the rest from reference TRBV7-2 and TRBJ2-3, the complete variable domain is GAGVSQSPSNKVTEKGKDVELRCDPISGHTALYWYRQSLGQGLEFLIYFQGNSAPDKSGLPSDRFSAERTGGSVSTLTIQRTQQEDSAVYLCASSLVVARGDTQYFGPGTRLTVL.

The genes are TRBV5-1 and TRBJ2-5; tentatively, D is TRBD1 (6 bases). The germline CDR1 and CDR2 sequences are SGHRS and YFSETQ. The CDR3 consists of 16 residues. V was trimmed by 3 bases and J by 4 bases, leaving 19 bases between them. CDR3 sequence reads: CASSSSLTGNGETQYF. The CDR3 bases are TGCGCCAGCAGCTCAAGCCTCACAGGGAACGGAGAGACCCAGTACTTC.

This chain joins TRBV5-1 and TRBJ2-5; no reliable D call. Per germline, CDR1 SGHRS and CDR2 YFSETQ. The CDR3 runs to 14 residues. Trimming took 0 bases from V and 1 from J, leaving 7 bases between them. The CDR3 coding sequence is TGCGCCAGCAGCTTGGGTCAGTTCCAAGAGACCCAGTACTTC. Translating gives CASSLGQFQETQYF.

The rearrangement links TRBV24-1 to TRBJ2-3, with D tentatively TRBD2 (6 bases). The CDR3 sequence is 15 residues long. Trimming removed 2 bases at V and 5 bases at J, with 13 bases between. Germline CDR1 is KGHDR and CDR2 is SFDVKD. CDR3 amino acids: CATSDSGGVGDTQYF. CDR3 nucleotides: TGTGCCACCAGTGATTCTGGCGGGGTGGGAGATACGCAGTATTTT.

The chain recombines TRBV2 with TRBJ2-7; the match to TRBD2 covers 11 bases. CDR1 and CDR2 from the germline V gene are SNHLY and FYNNEI. J was trimmed by 1 base and V by 6 bases; bases with no gene match: 8. The CDR3 is made up of 16 amino acids. CDR3 region: CASRGLGLAASYEQYF. For the CDR3, the DNA is TGTGCCAGCAGGGGGCTGGGACTAGCGGCTTCCTACGAGCAGTACTTC.

The V gene is TRBV5-1, the J gene TRBJ1-1; TRBD1 might be the D (5 bases). The germline V gene has CDR1 SGHRS and CDR2 YFSETQ. The CDR3 runs to 16 residues. With 5 bases removed from V and 1 base from J, the gap between germline ends came to 18 bases. The CDR3 nucleotides are TGCGCCAGCAGGTTAGGAAGGGGTGCGGCGAACACTGAAGCTTTCTTT. Residues: CASRLGRGAANTEAFF.

The chain couples TRBV3-1 (or the pseudogene TRBV3-2) to TRBJ2-7, with 9 bases aligning to TRBD2. Losses at the gene ends were 2 bases for V and 2 bases for J; bases not matched to a gene: 7. Germline V gene sequence: CDR1 LGHDT, CDR2 YNNKEL (reference sequence). The length of the CDR3 is 16 residues. The CDR3 DNA reads as TGTGCCAGCAGCCAACACGGACTAGCGAAGACCTACGAGCAGTACTTC. It encodes CASSQHGLAKTYEQYF.

DNA of the CDR3: TGTGCCAGCAGCTTGGGGAGCTGGAGCGTGGGAGAGACCCAGTACTTC. Its translation: CASSLGSWSVGETQYF. The chain is built from TRBV5-5 and TRBJ2-5; no reliable D call. Between the trimmed V and J ends, which lost 0 bases and 4 bases, there was a span of 16 bases. The CDR3 has 16 residues. The V gene's germline CDR1 is SGHKS and CDR2 YYEKEE (reference sequence).

The J gene is TRBJ1-5, the V gene TRBV19; no firm D call. From germline, CDR1 is LNHDA and CDR2 SQIVND (reference sequence). V was clipped by 3 bases and J by 5 bases, with 11 bases between them. This CDR3 contains 14 residues. In DNA form, the CDR3 reads TGTGCCAGTAGTATGGGCCAGGATTATCAGCCCCAGCATTTT. Translating it yields CASSMGQDYQPQHF.

The chain recombines TRBV19 with TRBJ1-2, with 10 nucleotides matching TRBD1. The V gene end was trimmed by 4 bases and the J gene end by 7 bases; junction bases not matched to a gene: 9. The CDR3 sequence is 15 residues long. The V gene's germline CDR1 is LNHDA and CDR2 SQIVND (reference sequence). CDR3 nucleotide sequence: TGTGCCAGTAGTACCACCCGACAGGGGGCCGGTGGCTACACCTTC. It specifies CASSTTRQGAGGYTF.

The chain carries TRBV5-1 and TRBJ2-1, with 7 bases aligning to TRBD2. CDR3 length: 15 amino acids. Germline V CDR1 and CDR2: SGHRS, YFSETQ. The ends lost 6 bases at V and 9 bases at J; junction bases unmatched: 15. The CDR3 reads CASTPPAGEVGEQFF. The CDR3 nucleotides are TGCGCCAGCACCCCCCCCGCGGGGGAGGTCGGTGAGCAGTTCTTC.

V gene TRBV7-8 combines with J gene TRBJ1-2; TRBD1 aligns across 7 bases. The CDR3 runs 13 residues. The germline V gene encodes CDR1 SGHVS and CDR2 FQNEAQ. J was trimmed by 8 bases and V by 5 bases; bases with no gene match: 8. The CDR3 loop is CASSLEGARGYTF. The CDR3, as DNA: TGTGCCAGCAGCCTAGAGGGGGCGCGGGGCTACACCTTC. The full variable domain, completed using reference TRBV7-8 and TRBJ1-2, is GAGVSQSPRYKVAKRGQDVALRCDPISGHVSLFWYQQALGQGPEFLTYFQNEAQLDKSGLPSDRFFAERPEGSVSTLKIQRTQQEDSAVYLCASSLEGARGYTFGSGTRLTVV.

This chain uses TRBV12-1 with TRBJ1-1; the table's D call, TRBD1, was not checked against the DNA. TRBV12-1 is noted as a pseudogene. The CDR3 is 14 residues long. CDR3 coding DNA: TGTGCCAGCAGCTTAGGGGCCCCGAACACTGAAGCTTTCTTT. Protein: CASSLGAPNTEAFF.